This T cell receptor (beta chain) was obtained from a study of blood T cell repertoires in COVID-19. On the study more broadly: Sites in the United States, Italy and Spain provided acute and convalescent COVID-19 samples. T cells, B-cell-depleted T cells, or PBMCs supplied cDNA or gDNA.

CDR1 and CDR2 from the germline V gene are LNHDA and SQIVND (reference sequence). This CDR3 spans 13 amino acids. V lost 6 bases to trimming and J lost 2 bases; unmatched junction nucleotides: 3. In the study's own analysis: Reference gene primer amplification gave nucleated cell count estimates. The repertoire was sequenced with immunoSEQ multiplex PCR; TCRdb's copy has only in-frame clones and lacks some. Clone size and the V and J calls come from that table; the DNA yielded D and trimming. The table has some 110,000 clones, roughly 87% seen once. The source is a human donor in a cohort sampled during active COVID-19. The rearrangement joins TRBV19 to TRBJ1-2; 7 nucleotides align to TRBD1. Material: peripheral blood. The CDR3 here is CASSTQGNYGYTF. The CDR3 DNA follows: TGTGCCAGTAGCACACAGGGGAACTATGGCTACACCTTC.